This TCR beta chain comes out of a study of beta chain features in type 1 diabetes listed by TCRdb under 2018. About the study as a whole: Patients and healthy donors did not differ in mean age, gender distribution, total cell number or subset yield. A total of approximately 100,000,000 sorted cells were examined across all samples, and the number of cells per subset was strongly correlated with RNA yield. Naive and central memory subsets were obtained from all 30 or so donors, but regulatory and stem cell-like memory subsets were isolated from only 8 patients and about 8 healthy donors. The study compared the TCRB repertoires of sorted circulating CD4+ T cell subsets in recently diagnosed type 1 diabetes patients with those in matched healthy donors. Beyond this particular receptor, the publication reports: Shorter templates might have been favored by PCR, but patient and control samples were amplified and corrected together, so both groups would have been affected equally by any skew. Naive, central memory and regulatory TCRB repertoires appeared to be more similar among patients than among healthy donors. Because the HLA sub-analyses included only small numbers of individuals, any influence of HLA type on TCRB rearrangement was left unresolved. In all four CD4+ subsets, TCRB CDR3 length was moderately but significantly shorter in type 1 diabetes patients. Fewer insertions and more nucleotide deletions at VDJ recombination sites were observed in patients with type 1 diabetes, implying thymic rearrangement abnormalities. Sequencing cDNA rather than genomic DNA could over-represent highly expressing activated cells, although activation and CD3 levels did not differ between groups.

This clone is a singleton in its sample. No antigen is known for it. No per-base quality is available; no much larger clone lies one base away. The sample contains more than one DNA sequence encoding this CDR3. All of the isolated RNA was reverse transcribed with the High Capacity cDNA Reverse Transcription Kit, so expressed TCRB transcripts were sequenced. Naive, central memory and regulatory T cell samples underwent deep immunoSEQ sequencing, averaging about 3.3 million total reads per sample. Sorted cells were lysed in RLT buffer, and RNA was extracted using DNase-treated RNeasy Micro or Mini kits according to cell number. Each cell subset was processed on its own to prevent cross-contamination, while patient and healthy donor samples were processed together. The immunoSEQ multiplex PCR was used to amplify TCRB sequences from cDNA, yielding 87-bp fragments that span the CDR3 region. Sequencing of the amplicons was performed on the Illumina HiSeq platform. As for the original processing: Synthetic template baselines were used to correct PCR bias computationally, reads within Hamming distance 2 were collapsed, and singletons that could not be merged were discarded. Reads were aligned to IMGT to assign V, D and J genes, CDR3 length, and insertions or deletions at six rearrangement sites. Clonotype counts were normalized to sorted cell number within each subset before computing true diversity and Gini coefficients with the tcR R package. Repertoire sharing was quantified using the overlap coefficient calculated on TCRB nucleotide sequences. Out-of-frame TCRB sequences from naive cells were analyzed as a proxy for the pre-selection repertoire. TCRdb provides this immuneACCESS table in a form limited to in-frame rearrangements. Some clones are lacking; in checked studies, under half of them reflect an unresolved V gene, and why the rest are absent is not known. V, J and clone size are taken as reported in that table, and D and trimming were inferred from the DNA itself. This sample comprises hundreds of thousands of clones, roughly an eighth of them detected only once. The ten largest account for approximately 0.042% of the sample.

The CDR3 starts with the cysteine, ends with the phenylalanine, and has 15 residues. The only DNA kept is the CDR3, 45 bases in frame from the first base. Reading the germline V gene (reference sequence) gives CDR1 GTSNPN and CDR2 SVGIG. At the junction V is shortened by 0 bases and J by 8 bases; bases outside the gene matches: 7. Each donor gave one peripheral blood draw, averaging roughly 100 mL, which was collected into heparinised tubes. Using a panel that included CD45RO, CCR7, CD25, CD127, CD95 and CD27, naive, central memory, regulatory and stem cell-like memory CD4+ T cells were sorted on a BD FACSAria II. Every sorted population had a purity above 95%. PBMCs were separated immediately by Lymphoprep density gradient centrifugation and were stained directly, without being cultured. Samples were stained and sorted in pairs, with one healthy donor and one patient per experiment, so that batch effects were minimized.

The specimen was naive CD4+ T cells from blood. Per the publication, the cell subset or site label means: true naive CD4+ T cells. The TCR sequence derives from a man younger than 30 with type 1 diabetes. This chain joins TRBV30 to TRBJ2-1; 10 central bases correspond to TRBD2. Here is the DNA: TGTGCCTGGAGTGTCTTTAGCGGGAGGTCGGATGAGCAGTTCTTC. Its amino acids are CAWSVFSGRSDEQFF.